Presented here are 16 T cell receptor beta chains from one specimen sequenced in a study of T-cell memory formation after mild COVID-19. TCRdb reprocessed the 5' RACE reads with MiXCR, giving one entry per CDR3 protein. The sample lists approximately 580,000 distinct CDR3 sequences; roughly 22% were seen once. Input material: PBMCs or a T cell subset sorted from them (not recorded which). Every receptor here comes from an adult woman who had mild COVID-19 (a few samples of this study predate the infection). Cell type and time point are not known.

This clonotype was seen more than once but under ten times. The rearrangement uses TRBV4-2 and TRBJ2-7; TRBD2 agrees at 7 bases. The CDR3 runs 16 residues. Trimming removed 0 bases from V and 3 bases from J; junction bases left unmatched: 8. The germline CDR1 and CDR2 sequences are LGHNA and YNFKEQ. This chain's CDR3 is CASSQEYWASGYEQYF. CDR3 coding DNA: TGTGCCAGCAGCCAAGAATATTGGGCTAGCGGCTACGAGCAGTACTTC.

This chain uses TRBV5-1 with TRBJ2-2; no clear D. The germline CDR1 and CDR2 sequences are SGHRS and YFSETQ. This CDR3 has 14 residues. V lost 5 bases, J lost 0 bases, and 8 bases lay in between. CDR3: CASRDTTNTGELFF. The CDR3 DNA reads as TGCGCCAGCAGAGACACAACGAACACCGGGGAGCTGTTTTTT.

This clonotype was seen many times. This chain joins TRBV7-9 and TRBJ1-2, with TRBD1 matching over 8 bases. This CDR3 is built from 15 residues. Germline CDR1 SEHNR, CDR2 FQNEAQ (reference sequence). V trimming: 1 base; J trimming: 6 bases; junction bases outside the gene matches: 7. The CDR3 here is CASSLDQAGGNGYTF. DNA for the CDR3: TGTGCCAGCAGCTTAGACCAAGCAGGGGGCAATGGCTACACCTTC.

The sample holds a few counts of this clonotype. This chain joins TRBV7-2 and TRBJ2-7; the D gene is possibly TRBD1 (6 bases). There are 14 residues in the CDR3. Trimming cost V 5 bases and J 9 bases, with 20 bases left between them. Germline assignment: CDR1 SGHTA and CDR2 FQGNSA. The CDR3 nucleotides are TGTGCCAGCAGCAAGCGTAATGGACAGCCCGGGCAGTACTTC. It is translated as CASSKRNGQPGQYF.

This clonotype was seen only a few times. The chain is built from TRBV29-1 and TRBJ2-5; D might be TRBD2 (5 bases). V lost 5 bases to trimming and J lost 2 bases, with 18 bases between them. Germline V gene sequence: CDR1 SQVTM, CDR2 ANQGSEA. The CDR3 has 15 residues. Here the CDR3 reads CSVSRGVAPQETQYF. CDR3 DNA: TGCAGCGTTTCAAGAGGAGTAGCGCCTCAAGAGACCCAGTACTTC. Supplemented by reference TRBV29-1 and TRBJ2-5, the full variable domain reads SAVISQKPSRDICQRGTSLTIQCQVDSQVTMMFWYRQQPGQSLTLIATANQGSEATYESGFVIDKFPISRPNLTFSTLTVSNMSPEDSSIYLCSVSRGVAPQETQYFGPGTRLLVL.

Ten or more counts support this clonotype. The rearrangement joins TRBV7-2 to TRBJ1-1; D is unresolved. The CDR3 is 13 amino acids. Trimming removed 7 bases at V and 1 base at J, with 10 bases between. Germline V CDR1 and CDR2: SGHTA, FQGNSA. The CDR3 region is CASMQQWNTEAFF. In DNA form, the CDR3 reads TGTGCCAGCATGCAACAGTGGAACACTGAAGCTTTCTTT.

The chain uses TRBV6-5 and TRBJ1-5, with a weak D call TRBD1 (5 bases). The CDR3 consists of 12 residues. Germline V CDR1 and CDR2: MNHEY, SVGAGI. Trimming shortened V by 6 bases and J by 11 bases, and 14 bases separated the two germline ends. The CDR3, as DNA: TGTGCCAGCAGCCGGCCGCGGGGGGCCCAGCATTTT. This translates into CASSRPRGAQHF.

This clonotype appeared a few times. The chain joins TRBV12-3 or TRBV12-4 to TRBJ1-1; 7 bases match TRBD1. The CDR3 is 13 residues long. Losses at the gene ends were 11 bases for V and 3 bases for J; bases not matched to a gene: 9. The CDR3 DNA reads as TGTGCCGGATCGACAGGGAGGCACACTGAAGCTTTCTTT. Translated: CAGSTGRHTEAFF.

The chain uses TRBV20-1 and TRBJ1-2, with 8 positions matching TRBD1. Trimming at V came to 1 base and at J to 0 bases, leaving 4 bases not matched to a gene. The CDR3 extends over 15 amino acids. Germline assignment: CDR1 DFQATT and CDR2 SNEGSKA (reference sequence). In nucleotides, the CDR3 is TGCAGTGCTAGAGCCTGGACAGGGACTAACTATGGCTACACCTTC. The encoded protein is CSARAWTGTNYGYTF.

This clonotype was seen a few times. The chain carries TRBV11-3 and TRBJ2-3; perhaps TRBD2 as D (6 bases). V was pared by 4 bases and J by 2 bases, with 13 bases between. Germline V gene data show CDR1 as SGHNT and CDR2 as YENEEA. This CDR3 is 15 amino acids long. The CDR3 DNA sequence: TGTGCCAGCAGCTCGGGACTCACCCCCACAGATACGCAGTATTTT. This encodes CASSSGLTPTDTQYF.

The CDR3 nucleotides read TGTGCCAGCTCACCGGGACTAGAGGGCGAGCAGTACTTC. Its protein is CASSPGLEGEQYF. The chain recombines TRBV18 with TRBJ2-7; 8 bases match TRBD2. The CDR3 length is 13 residues. The V segment lost 3 bases and the J segment 6 bases; nucleotides outside the gene matches: 4. Germline CDR1 KGHSH, CDR2 LQKENI.

This clonotype was detected only a few times. The chain has TRBV12-3 or TRBV12-4 and TRBJ2-7; 7 bases fit TRBD1. V lost 1 base and J lost 4; bases outside the gene matches: 10. This CDR3 has 16 amino acids. The CDR3 is CASSLGAGTENYEQYF. As DNA, the CDR3 is TGTGCCAGCAGTTTAGGGGCCGGGACAGAGAATTACGAGCAGTACTTC.

This chain joins TRBV5-1 and TRBJ2-5, with D tentatively TRBD1 (6 bases). The V gene's germline CDR1 is SGHRS and CDR2 YFSETQ. CDR3 length: 16 amino acids. Trimming left V 4 bases short and J 2 bases short, with 18 bases between. The CDR3 coding sequence is TGCGCCAGCAGCCCTGGTGGTGGGGGCGGTCAAGAGACCCAGTACTTC. Translating it yields CASSPGGGGGQETQYF.

The chain combines TRBV27 with TRBJ2-3; D unresolved. CDR1 MNHEY and CDR2 SMNVEV come from the germline V gene (reference sequence). CDR3 size: 13 residues. Between the trimmed V and J ends, which lost 5 bases and 5 bases, there was a span of 11 bases. CDR3 region: CASSLARLDTQYF. CDR3 DNA: TGTGCCAGCAGTCTGGCCCGGTTAGATACGCAGTATTTT.

This clonotype appeared many times. The chain combines TRBV9 with TRBJ2-7, with a tentative D call TRBD2 (6 bases). Germline V CDR1 and CDR2: SGDLS, YYNGEE. CDR3 length equals 16 residues. Trimming stripped 4 bases from V and 2 bases from J, with 19 bases between. CDR3 amino acids: CASSPPPRDGTYEQYF. DNA of the CDR3: TGTGCCAGCAGCCCCCCCCCGCGGGACGGAACCTACGAGCAGTACTTC.

This clonotype was detected a few times. The chain recombines TRBV6-5 with TRBJ1-4; possibly TRBD1 for D (5 bases). Trimming stripped 2 bases from V and 8 bases from J, with 15 bases between. This CDR3 comprises 15 residues. The germline V gene has CDR1 MNHEY and CDR2 SVGAGI. CDR3 protein: CASSYNYGGREKLFF. The DNA of the CDR3 is TGTGCCAGCAGTTACAACTATGGGGGTCGGGAAAAACTGTTTTTT.